A selection of T cell receptor beta chains follows, all from one sample in a study of cytomegalovirus exposure and HLA in healthy donors. Produced via immunoSEQ multiplex PCR; TCRdb's table is partial and in-frame only. The data show over 70,000 clones, with approximately 70% seen just once and 2% to 2.5% held by the top ten. The specimen sequenced was PBMCs. Receptors originate from a man aged 25-40 years in good health and CMV-seronegative. CDR3s include the opening cysteine and the closing phenylalanine or tryptophan. D genes are given only for firm matches. The size of a clone is reported for some rows only, either as once, few or many, or as a class for expanded clones.

j_call: TRBJ1-2
d_call: NA
clone_size: NA
v_call: TRBV28
cdr3_aa: CASSPQGINYGYTF
cdr3_nt: TGTGCCAGCAGTCCGCAGGGTATCAACTATGGCTACACCTTC

j_call: TRBJ1-6
d_call: TRBD1
clone_size: NA
v_call: TRBV7-9
cdr3_aa: CASSKRQGSYNSPLHF
cdr3_nt: TGTGCCAGCAGCAAACGACAGGGGTCCTATAATTCACCCCTCCACTTT

j_call: TRBJ1-5
d_call: TRBD1
clone_size: NA
v_call: TRBV19
cdr3_aa: CASSTDRVSNQPQHF
cdr3_nt: TGTGCCAGTAGTACGGACAGGGTAAGCAATCAGCCCCAGCATTTT

j_call: TRBJ2-2
d_call: TRBD2
clone_size: NA
v_call: TRBV5-1
cdr3_aa: CASSKKRECTGELFF
cdr3_nt: TGCGCCAGCAGCAAGAAGCGGGAATGCACCGGGGAGCTGTTTTTT

j_call: TRBJ2-3
d_call: NA
clone_size: NA
v_call: TRBV7-6
cdr3_aa: CASSLGGRGGLDTQYF
cdr3_nt: TGTGCCAGCAGCTTAGGGGGGAGGGGGGGCTTGGATACGCAGTATTTT

j_call: TRBJ1-2
d_call: TRBD1
clone_size: few
v_call: TRBV19
cdr3_aa: CASSIGTGNNYGYTF
cdr3_nt: TGTGCCAGTAGTATCGGGACAGGCAATAACTATGGCTACACCTTC

j_call: TRBJ2-3
d_call: TRBD2
clone_size: NA
v_call: TRBV11-2
cdr3_aa: CASSFPLRGGGTPDTQYF
cdr3_nt: TGTGCCAGCAGCTTCCCCTTGCGCGGCGGGGGGACGCCAGATACGCAGTATTTT

j_call: TRBJ2-7
d_call: NA
clone_size: NA
v_call: TRBV30
cdr3_aa: CAWSRFSGEQYF
cdr3_nt: TGTGCCTGGAGTCGTTTCTCGGGGGAGCAGTACTTC

j_call: TRBJ1-2
d_call: NA
clone_size: NA
v_call: TRBV11-3
cdr3_aa: CASSLARRTDDNGYTF
cdr3_nt: TGTGCCAGCAGCTTAGCCCGTAGGACAGACGATAATGGCTACACCTTC

j_call: TRBJ2-7
d_call: TRBD1
clone_size: NA
v_call: TRBV30
cdr3_aa: CAWSSKQGQGPKQYF
cdr3_nt: TGTGCCTGGAGTTCTAAGCAAGGACAGGGCCCAAAGCAGTACTTC

j_call: TRBJ1-4
d_call: NA
clone_size: NA
v_call: TRBV5-8
cdr3_aa: CASRRTPTNEKLFF
cdr3_nt: TGTGCCAGCAGGAGGACTCCAACTAATGAAAAACTGTTTTTT

j_call: TRBJ1-1
d_call: NA
clone_size: NA
v_call: TRBV28
cdr3_aa: CASSLHTTLNTEAFF
cdr3_nt: TGTGCCAGCAGTTTACATACAACATTGAACACTGAAGCTTTCTTT

j_call: TRBJ2-1
d_call: TRBD1
clone_size: NA
v_call: TRBV27
cdr3_aa: CASSYDRGTYNEQFF
cdr3_nt: TGTGCCAGCAGCTACGACAGGGGTACCTACAATGAGCAGTTCTTC

j_call: TRBJ2-1
d_call: NA
clone_size: NA
v_call: TRBV27
cdr3_aa: CASSSRTRRREQFF
cdr3_nt: TGTGCCAGCAGTTCCAGGACACGAAGGCGGGAGCAGTTCTTC

j_call: TRBJ1-5
d_call: NA
clone_size: few
v_call: TRBV6-1
cdr3_aa: CASSDAWQASSGPQHF
cdr3_nt: TGTGCCAGCAGTGACGCCTGGCAGGCGTCGTCTGGGCCCCAGCATTTT

j_call: TRBJ2-1
d_call: NA
clone_size: NA
v_call: TRBV30
cdr3_aa: CAWMLDSSSYNEQFF
cdr3_nt: TGTGCCTGGATGTTGGACTCAAGCTCCTACAATGAGCAGTTCTTC

j_call: TRBJ2-7
d_call: TRBD1
clone_size: NA
v_call: TRBV19
cdr3_aa: CASSPSGTGRYEQYF
cdr3_nt: TGTGCCAGTAGTCCGTCCGGGACAGGACGCTACGAGCAGTACTTC

j_call: TRBJ2-7
d_call: TRBD1
clone_size: NA
v_call: TRBV6-6
cdr3_aa: CASSFGTGGYEQYF
cdr3_nt: TGTGCCAGCAGTTTTGGGACAGGAGGCTACGAGCAGTACTTC

j_call: TRBJ2-4
d_call: NA
clone_size: NA
v_call: TRBV7-2
cdr3_aa: CASSLLAVAVLAKNIQYF
cdr3_nt: TGTGCCAGCAGCTTGTTGGCCGTCGCCGTTCTAGCCAAAAACATTCAGTACTTC

j_call: TRBJ1-5
d_call: NA
clone_size: NA
v_call: TRBV7-3
cdr3_aa: CASSLSPNQPQHF
cdr3_nt: TGTGCCAGCAGCTTATCTCCCAATCAGCCCCAGCATTTT

j_call: TRBJ1-1
d_call: NA
clone_size: few
v_call: TRBV5-1
cdr3_aa: CASSFYEGEEAFF
cdr3_nt: TGCGCCAGCAGCTTTTACGAGGGGGAGGAAGCTTTCTTT

j_call: TRBJ2-7
d_call: NA
clone_size: NA
v_call: TRBV5-4
cdr3_aa: CASSSDRDYEQYF
cdr3_nt: TGTGCCAGCAGCTCTGACAGAGACTACGAGCAGTACTTC

j_call: TRBJ2-7
d_call: TRBD1
clone_size: few
v_call: TRBV27
cdr3_aa: CASRLGQGLYEQYF
cdr3_nt: TGTGCCAGCAGGCTGGGACAGGGGTTGTACGAGCAGTACTTC

j_call: TRBJ2-1
d_call: NA
clone_size: NA
v_call: TRBV6-5
cdr3_aa: CARSGGSSYNEQFF
cdr3_nt: TGTGCCAGATCCGGAGGGAGCTCCTACAATGAGCAGTTCTTC

j_call: TRBJ2-1
d_call: TRBD2
clone_size: NA
v_call: TRBV6-1
cdr3_aa: CASRGLAGFEQFF
cdr3_nt: TGTGCCAGCAGGGGACTAGCGGGGTTTGAGCAGTTCTTC

j_call: TRBJ2-3
d_call: TRBD2
clone_size: NA
v_call: TRBV4-1
cdr3_aa: CASRPPSGGTDTQYF
cdr3_nt: TGCGCCAGCAGGCCCCCTAGCGGGGGCACAGATACGCAGTATTTT

j_call: TRBJ2-7
d_call: TRBD1
clone_size: few
v_call: TRBV4-3
cdr3_aa: CASSQQGDEQYF
cdr3_nt: TGCGCCAGCAGCCAGCAGGGGGACGAGCAGTACTTC